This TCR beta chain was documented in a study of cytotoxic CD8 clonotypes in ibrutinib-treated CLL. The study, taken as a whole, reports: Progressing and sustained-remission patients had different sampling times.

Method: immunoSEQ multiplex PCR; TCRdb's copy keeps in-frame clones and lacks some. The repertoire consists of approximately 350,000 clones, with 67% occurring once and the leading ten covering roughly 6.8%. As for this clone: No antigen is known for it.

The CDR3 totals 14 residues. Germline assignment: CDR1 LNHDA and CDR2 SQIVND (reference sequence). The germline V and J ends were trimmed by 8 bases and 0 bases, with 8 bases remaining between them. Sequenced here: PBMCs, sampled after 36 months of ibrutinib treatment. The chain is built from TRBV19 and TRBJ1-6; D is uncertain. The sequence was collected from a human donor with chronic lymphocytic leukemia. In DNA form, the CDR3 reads TGTGCCAGTTGTAGAAGCTCCTATAATTCACCCCTCCACTTT. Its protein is CASCRSSYNSPLHF.